Shown below are 17 T cell receptor beta chains from a single sample sequenced in a study of cytomegalovirus exposure and HLA in healthy donors. The PCR used 60 Vbeta and 13 Jbeta primers. This table comes from immunoSEQ multiplex PCR, and its TCRdb copy is limited to in-frame clones, with some not included. The repertoire holds 150,000 to 200,000 clones, with 79% as singletons. The sequenced sample consisted of PBMCs. Receptors originate from a woman in her twenties or thirties in good health and CMV-seropositive.

V and J are TRBV2 and TRBJ2-3; 9 bases agree with TRBD1. The V gene end was trimmed by 5 bases and the J gene end by 0 bases; junction bases not matched to a gene: 9. Per germline, CDR1 SNHLY and CDR2 FYNNEI. The CDR3 has 17 amino acids. CDR3: CASSSGTGFTSTDTQYF. As DNA, the CDR3 is TGTGCCAGCAGTTCCGGGACAGGGTTTACTAGCACAGATACGCAGTATTTT.

The rearrangement uses TRBV5-1 and TRBJ2-2; D is possibly TRBD2 (6 bases). The germline V gene has CDR1 SGHRS and CDR2 YFSETQ. The ends were cut back, 7 bases at V and 5 bases at J, with 21 bases in the middle. This CDR3 is built from 16 residues. Here the CDR3 reads CASRAPVEEGTGELFF. DNA of the CDR3: TGCGCCAGCCGGGCCCCCGTCGAGGAGGGGACCGGGGAGCTGTTTTTT. The variable domain in full, with the rest retrieved from reference TRBV5-1 and TRBJ2-2, is KAGVTQTPRYLIKTRGQQVTLSCSPISGHRSVSWYQQTPGQGLQFLFEYFSETQRNKGNFPGRFSGRQFSNSRSEMNVSTLELGDSALYLCASRAPVEEGTGELFFGEGSRLTVL.

The rearrangement uses TRBV7-9 and TRBJ1-3; 8 nucleotides line up with TRBD1. This CDR3 spans 14 amino acids. Germline CDR1 reads SEHNR; CDR2 reads FQNEAQ (reference sequence). The J segment lost 2 bases and the V segment lost 3 bases, leaving 0 bases of the junction unmatched. CDR3 nucleotides: TGTGCCAGCAGCTTGGACAGGGCTGGAAACACCATATATTTT. It encodes CASSLDRAGNTIYF.

In DNA, the CDR3 is TGTGCCATCAGTGATTACGCAGGAGGCTCCGACACAGATACGCAGTATTTT. This gives the protein CAISDYAGGSDTDTQYF. The chain has TRBV10-3 and TRBJ2-3; a weak D match, TRBD2 (5 bases). The CDR3 covers 17 residues. Trimming took off 3 bases at V and 2 bases at J, with 18 bases between the two ends. Germline CDR1 reads ENHRY; CDR2 reads SYGVKD.

This clone came up a few times. This chain joins TRBV18 and TRBJ2-5; D might be TRBD1 (6 bases). Germline values: CDR1 KGHSH, CDR2 LQKENI. The length of the CDR3 is 13 residues. V lost 4 bases, J lost 5 bases, and 11 bases lay in between. In DNA form, the CDR3 reads TGTGCCAGCTCACGTGACAGGCGCGAGACCCAGTACTTC. Translating gives CASSRDRRETQYF.

This chain joins TRBV25-1 and TRBJ1-5; 7 bases map to TRBD1. CDR3 length: 16 amino acids. V lost 3 bases, J lost 1 base, and 6 bases stayed unmatched. From germline, CDR1 is MGHDK and CDR2 SYGVNS. CDR3 sequence: CASSDKRDRSNQPQHF. The CDR3 DNA sequence: TGTGCCAGCAGTGATAAAAGGGACAGAAGCAATCAGCCCCAGCATTTT.

The chain carries TRBV27 and TRBJ1-1; possible D gene TRBD1, 5 bases. Trimming took off 2 bases at V and 1 base at J, with 11 bases between the two ends. Germline-derived CDR1 and CDR2 are MNHEY and SMNVEV (reference sequence). This CDR3 has 15 amino acids. CDR3: CASSLTGLRNTEAFF. In DNA form, the CDR3 reads TGTGCCAGCAGTTTAACAGGTCTGCGGAACACTGAAGCTTTCTTT.

This clone was observed once. The chain joins TRBV6-1 to TRBJ1-5; D perhaps matches TRBD1 (5 bases). The ends were cut back, 2 bases at V and 7 bases at J, with 12 bases in the middle. The V gene's germline CDR1 is MNHNS and CDR2 SASEGT. This CDR3 spans 14 amino acids. In nucleotides, the CDR3 is TGTGCCAGCAGTGAAAGCAGGGATCGGCAGCCCCAGCATTTT. Its protein product is CASSESRDRQPQHF.

V usage is TRBV5-1 and J usage is TRBJ1-2; 7 nucleotides match TRBD1. Germline CDR1 SGHRS, CDR2 YFSETQ. CDR3 length: 14 residues. With 0 bases clipped from V and 8 bases from J, the junction kept 7 bases outside the gene matches. DNA of the CDR3: TGCGCCAGCAGCTTGGGCTTCGGGACAGTCGGCTACACCTTC. It codes for CASSLGFGTVGYTF.

A remark on this clone: Different DNA sequences within this sample yield the same CDR3. The chain employs TRBV4-2 and TRBJ2-5; 15 bases map to TRBD2. CDR3 size: 16 residues. With V trimmed by 3 bases and J by 5 bases, 4 bases remained unmatched. Germline CDR1 reads LGHNA; CDR2 reads YNFKEQ. The CDR3: CASSQDGTSGGETQYF. CDR3 nucleotides: TGTGCCAGCAGCCAGGACGGGACTAGCGGGGGGGAGACCCAGTACTTC.

This sequence joins TRBV6-5 and TRBJ2-2, with D maybe TRBD1 (5 bases). Trimming took off 4 bases at V and 0 bases at J, with 12 bases between the two ends. The CDR3 loop spans 16 amino acids. Germline-derived CDR1 and CDR2 are MNHEY and SVGAGI. The CDR3: CASSLGQGSNTGELFF. The CDR3 nucleotides are TGTGCCAGCAGTTTAGGTCAGGGCTCGAACACCGGGGAGCTGTTTTTT.

Comment on this clone: The same CDR3 also results from other DNA sequences found in this sample. This chain joins TRBV29-1 and TRBJ2-7, with D unclear. Germline loops: CDR1 SQVTM, CDR2 ANQGSEA. V was pared by 3 bases and J by 4 bases, with 10 bases between. This CDR3 region has 12 residues. In DNA, the CDR3 is TGCAGCGTTGACTCCGGTACGTACGAGCAGTACTTC. Translated, it gives CSVDSGTYEQYF.

The chain carries TRBV27 and TRBJ2-7; TRBD1 matches at 8 bases. After removal of 7 bases from V and 2 bases from J, the junction contained 10 bases not matched to a gene. The germline CDR1 and CDR2 sequences are MNHEY and SMNVEV (reference sequence). The CDR3 totals 15 residues. CDR3 coding DNA: TGTGCCAGCATGCTAATAGACAGGGGTCCCTACGAGCAGTACTTC. This codes for CASMLIDRGPYEQYF.

The V call is TRBV4-2, the J call TRBJ2-3; the D gene is possibly TRBD2 (5 bases). The germline V and J ends were trimmed by 1 base and 7 bases, with 9 bases remaining between them. The CDR3 is 13 amino acids. Germline V gene sequence: CDR1 LGHNA, CDR2 YNFKEQ. The CDR3 loop is CASSQVTGNTQYF. CDR3 coding DNA: TGTGCCAGCAGCCAAGTGACGGGGAATACGCAGTATTTT.

The CDR3 region is CASSPRQGVGSPLHF. In DNA form, the CDR3 reads TGCGCCAGCAGCCCCAGACAGGGAGTGGGATCACCCCTCCACTTT. V gene TRBV5-1 combines with J gene TRBJ1-6; 7 positions match TRBD1. This CDR3 has 15 residues. Unmatched junction bases numbered 11, after V lost 4 bases and J lost 10 bases. Per the germline V gene, CDR1 is SGHRS and CDR2 is YFSETQ.

The rearrangement links TRBV7-8 to TRBJ1-1; D is ambiguous. Germline V CDR1 and CDR2: SGHVS, FQNEAQ. The CDR3 extends over 14 amino acids. The V end was cut by 1 base, the J end by 1 base, with 7 bases between. This CDR3 reads CASSLVRKNTEAFF. In DNA, the CDR3 is TGTGCCAGCAGCTTAGTGCGAAAGAACACTGAAGCTTTCTTT.

The chain uses TRBV14 and TRBJ1-1; a weak D match, TRBD1 (6 bases). Deletions cut 7 bases from V and 1 base from J, with 13 bases between. Germline CDR1 and CDR2: SGHDN and FVKESK. This CDR3 has 14 amino acids. The CDR3 DNA reads TGTGCCAGCAACCCACAGGGATCGAACACTGAAGCTTTCTTT. Amino acids: CASNPQGSNTEAFF. Filled out from reference TRBV14 and TRBJ1-1, the complete variable domain reads EAGVTQFPSHSVIEKGQTVTLRCDPISGHDNLYWYRRVMGKEIKFLLHFVKESKQDESGMPNNRFLAERTGGTYSTLKVQPAELEDSGVYFCASNPQGSNTEAFFGQGTRLTVV.